This T cell receptor (beta chain) was sequenced for a study of graft-versus-host responses after intestinal transplantation. Whole-study context: Among the recipients, transplants were multivisceral, liver-intestinal, or isolated intestinal. Recipients were all induced with anti-thymocyte globulin, then given tacrolimus and steroids for around 3 years. Study-wide findings and caveats: Allografts of patients with graft-donor T cell macrochimerism showed high graft-versus-host to host-versus-graft clone ratios. Early post-transplant HvG declines were associated with peak circulating GvH clone levels.

Measured with immunoSEQ multiplex PCR; TCRdb has only the in-frame clones, and not every one. The sample lists under 65,000 clones; 94% were seen once. Germline lookup yields CDR1 LNHDA and CDR2 SQIVND (reference sequence). The V gene lost 4 bases and the J gene lost 5 bases, with 13 bases spanning the gap. The CDR3 contains 14 residues. Concerning this clone itself: What it recognizes is unknown.

This receptor was identified in a human donor who was the organ donor for an intestinal transplant. The genes are TRBV19 and TRBJ2-3; weak D call: TRBD1 (6 bases). The sequencing here drew on unstimulated CD4+ T cells sorted from spleen or lymph node cells, taken before transplant. CDR3 residues: CASSSGQKVDTQYF. CDR3 DNA sequence: TGTGCCAGTAGTAGCGGACAGAAGGTAGATACGCAGTATTTT. Filled out from reference TRBV19 and TRBJ2-3, the complete variable domain reads DGGITQSPKYLFRKEGQNVTLSCEQNLNHDAMYWYRQDPGQGLRLIYYSQIVNDFQKGDIAEGYSVSREKKESFPLTVTSAQKNPTAFYLCASSSGQKVDTQYFGPGTRLTVL.